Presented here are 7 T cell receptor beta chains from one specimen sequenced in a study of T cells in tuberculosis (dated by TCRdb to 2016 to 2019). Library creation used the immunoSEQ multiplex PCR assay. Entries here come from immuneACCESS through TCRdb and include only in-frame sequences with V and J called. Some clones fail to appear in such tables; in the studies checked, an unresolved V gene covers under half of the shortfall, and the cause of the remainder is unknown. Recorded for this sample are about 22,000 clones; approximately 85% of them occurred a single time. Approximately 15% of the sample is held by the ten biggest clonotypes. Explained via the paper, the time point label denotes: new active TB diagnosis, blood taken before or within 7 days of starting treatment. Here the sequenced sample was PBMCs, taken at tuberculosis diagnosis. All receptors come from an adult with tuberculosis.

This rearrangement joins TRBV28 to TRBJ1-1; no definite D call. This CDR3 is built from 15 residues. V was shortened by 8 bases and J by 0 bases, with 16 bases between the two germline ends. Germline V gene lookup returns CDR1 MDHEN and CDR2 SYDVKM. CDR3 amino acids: CASGLSQEMNTEAFF. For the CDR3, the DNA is TGTGCCAGCGGACTTTCCCAGGAAATGAACACTGAAGCTTTCTTT.

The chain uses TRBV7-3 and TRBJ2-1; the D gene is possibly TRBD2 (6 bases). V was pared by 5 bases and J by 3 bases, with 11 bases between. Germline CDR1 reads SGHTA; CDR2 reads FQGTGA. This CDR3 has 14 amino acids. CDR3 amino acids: CASSPGGIYNEQFF. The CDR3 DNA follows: TGTGCCAGCAGCCCCGGGGGTATCTACAATGAGCAGTTCTTC.

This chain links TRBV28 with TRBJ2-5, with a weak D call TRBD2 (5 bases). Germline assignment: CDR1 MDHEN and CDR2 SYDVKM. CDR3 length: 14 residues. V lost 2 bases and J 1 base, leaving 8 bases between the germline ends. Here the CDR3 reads CASSLRGFQETQYF. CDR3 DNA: TGTGCCAGCAGTTTACGGGGTTTCCAAGAGACCCAGTACTTC. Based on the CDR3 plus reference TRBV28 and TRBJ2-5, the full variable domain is DVKVTQSSRYLVKRTGEKVFLECVQDMDHENMFWYRQDPGLGLRLIYFSYDVKMKEKGDIPEGYSVSREKKERFSLILESASTNQTSMYLCASSLRGFQETQYFGPGTRLLVL.

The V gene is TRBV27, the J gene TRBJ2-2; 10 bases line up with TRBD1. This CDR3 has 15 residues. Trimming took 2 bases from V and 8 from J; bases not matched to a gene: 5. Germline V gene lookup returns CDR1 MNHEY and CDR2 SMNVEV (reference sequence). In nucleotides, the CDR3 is TGTGCCAGCAGTTTAATATGGACAGGGGGTGGGGAGCTGTTTTTT. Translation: CASSLIWTGGGELFF.

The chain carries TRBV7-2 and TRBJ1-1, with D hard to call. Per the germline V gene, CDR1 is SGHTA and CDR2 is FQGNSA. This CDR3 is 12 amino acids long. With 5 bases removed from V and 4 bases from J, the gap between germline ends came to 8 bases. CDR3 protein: CASSAYGTEAFF. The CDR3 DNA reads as TGTGCCAGCAGCGCCTATGGCACTGAAGCTTTCTTT.

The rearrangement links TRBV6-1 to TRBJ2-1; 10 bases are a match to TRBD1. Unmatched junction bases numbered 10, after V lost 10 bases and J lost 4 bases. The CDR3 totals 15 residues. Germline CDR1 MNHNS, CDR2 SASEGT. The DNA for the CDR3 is TGTGCCACTTCATTGGACAGGGGGGTTTACAATGAGCAGTTCTTC. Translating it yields CATSLDRGVYNEQFF.

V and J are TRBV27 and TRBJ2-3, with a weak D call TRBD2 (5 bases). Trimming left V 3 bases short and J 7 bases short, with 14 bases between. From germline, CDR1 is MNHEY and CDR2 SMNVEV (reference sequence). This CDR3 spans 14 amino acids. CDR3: CASSFGFGEHTQYF. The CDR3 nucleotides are TGTGCCAGCAGTTTCGGGTTCGGGGAGCATACGCAGTATTTT.